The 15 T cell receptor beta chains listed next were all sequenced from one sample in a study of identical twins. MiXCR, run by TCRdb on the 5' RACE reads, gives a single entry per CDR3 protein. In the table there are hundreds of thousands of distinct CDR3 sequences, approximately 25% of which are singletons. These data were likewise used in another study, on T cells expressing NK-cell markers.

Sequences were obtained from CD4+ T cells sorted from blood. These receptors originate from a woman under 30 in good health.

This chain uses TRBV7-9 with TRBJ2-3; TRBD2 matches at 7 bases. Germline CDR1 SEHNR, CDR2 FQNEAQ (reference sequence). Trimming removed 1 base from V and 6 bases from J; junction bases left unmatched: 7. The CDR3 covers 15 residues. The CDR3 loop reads CASSLVSGIADTQYF. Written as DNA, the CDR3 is TGTGCCAGCAGCTTAGTAAGCGGGATCGCGGATACGCAGTATTTT.

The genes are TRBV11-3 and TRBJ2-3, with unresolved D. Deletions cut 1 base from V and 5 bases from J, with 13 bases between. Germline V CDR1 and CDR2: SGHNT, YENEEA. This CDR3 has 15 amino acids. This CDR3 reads CASSLGSRRIDTQYF. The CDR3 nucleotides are TGTGCCAGCAGCTTAGGGTCCCGGAGAATAGATACGCAGTATTTT.

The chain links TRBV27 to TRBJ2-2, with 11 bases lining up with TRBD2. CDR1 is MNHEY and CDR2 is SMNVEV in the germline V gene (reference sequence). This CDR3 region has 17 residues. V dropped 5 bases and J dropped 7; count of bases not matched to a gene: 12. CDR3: CASSLKNGLAGIGELFF. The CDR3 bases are TGTGCCAGCAGTCTAAAGAACGGACTAGCGGGTATCGGGGAGCTGTTTTTT.

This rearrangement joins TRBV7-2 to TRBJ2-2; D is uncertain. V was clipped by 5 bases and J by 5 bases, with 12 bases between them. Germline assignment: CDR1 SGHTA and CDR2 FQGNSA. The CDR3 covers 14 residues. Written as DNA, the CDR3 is TGTGCCAGCAGCCTCCTGCGGAAGACCGGGGAGCTGTTTTTT. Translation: CASSLLRKTGELFF.

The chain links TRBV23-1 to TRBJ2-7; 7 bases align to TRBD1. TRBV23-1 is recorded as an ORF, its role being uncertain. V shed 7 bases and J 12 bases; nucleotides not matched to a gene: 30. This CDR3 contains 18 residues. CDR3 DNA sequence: TGCGCCAGCAACCGGGACAGCTCCTCTACCTCTAAGAGTAGTTTTCCGTACTTC. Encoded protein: CASNRDSSSTSKSSFPYF.

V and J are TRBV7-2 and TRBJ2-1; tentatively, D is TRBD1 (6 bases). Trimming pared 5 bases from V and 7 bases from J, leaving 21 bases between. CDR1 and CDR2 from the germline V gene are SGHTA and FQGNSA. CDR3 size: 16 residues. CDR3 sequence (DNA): TGTGCCAGCAGCCGACTGGGGGCCAGCAGAGGGAATGAGCAGTTCTTC. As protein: CASSRLGASRGNEQFF. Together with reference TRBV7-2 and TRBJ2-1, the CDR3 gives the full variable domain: GAGVSQSPSNKVTEKGKDVELRCDPISGHTALYWYRQSLGQGLEFLIYFQGNSAPDKSGLPSDRFSAERTGGSVSTLTIQRTQQEDSAVYLCASSRLGASRGNEQFFGPGTRLTVL.

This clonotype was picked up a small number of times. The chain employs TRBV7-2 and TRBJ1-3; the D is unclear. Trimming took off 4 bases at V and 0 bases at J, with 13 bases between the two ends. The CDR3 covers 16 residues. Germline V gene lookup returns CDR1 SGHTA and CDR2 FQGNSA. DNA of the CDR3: TGTGCCAGCAGCTCATTATCCCTGAGCTCTGGAAACACCATATATTTT. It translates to CASSSLSLSSGNTIYF.

The CDR3 protein is CSAGRGQHQETQYF. For the CDR3, the DNA is TGCAGTGCTGGAAGGGGGCAGCATCAAGAGACCCAGTACTTC. J is TRBJ2-5 and V is TRBV20-1; the match to TRBD1 covers 7 bases. With V trimmed by 5 bases and J by 2 bases, 8 bases remained unmatched. CDR3 size: 14 residues. The germline CDR1 and CDR2 sequences are DFQATT and SNEGSKA (reference sequence).

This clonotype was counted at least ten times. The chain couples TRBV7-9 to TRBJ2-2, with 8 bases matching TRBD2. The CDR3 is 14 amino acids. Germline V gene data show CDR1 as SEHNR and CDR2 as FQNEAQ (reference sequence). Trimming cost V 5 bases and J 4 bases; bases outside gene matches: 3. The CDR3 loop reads CASSPGGGTGELFF. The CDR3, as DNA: TGTGCCAGCAGCCCCGGGGGGGGCACCGGGGAGCTGTTTTTT.

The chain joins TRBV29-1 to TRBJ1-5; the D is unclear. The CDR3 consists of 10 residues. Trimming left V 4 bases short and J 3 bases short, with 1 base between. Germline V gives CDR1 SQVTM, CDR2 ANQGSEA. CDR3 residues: CSVVNQPQHF. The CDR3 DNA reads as TGCAGCGTTGTCAATCAGCCCCAGCATTTT. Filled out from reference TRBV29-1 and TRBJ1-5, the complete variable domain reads SAVISQKPSRDICQRGTSLTIQCQVDSQVTMMFWYRQQPGQSLTLIATANQGSEATYESGFVIDKFPISRPNLTFSTLTVSNMSPEDSSIYLCSVVNQPQHFGDGTRLSIL.

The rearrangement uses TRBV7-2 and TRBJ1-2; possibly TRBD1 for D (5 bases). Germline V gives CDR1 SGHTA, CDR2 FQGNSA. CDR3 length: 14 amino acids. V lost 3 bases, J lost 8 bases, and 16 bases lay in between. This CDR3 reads CASSFSGQGHGYTF. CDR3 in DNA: TGTGCCAGCAGCTTCAGCGGGCAGGGTCACGGCTACACCTTC.

The CDR3 DNA reads as TGCAGTGCCCTGCCGGGACGCGTCAGCTCCTACGAGCAGTACTTC. Amino acids: CSALPGRVSSYEQYF. The J gene is TRBJ2-7, the V gene TRBV20-1; D may match TRBD1 or TRBD2 (5 bases each). The CDR3 runs 15 residues. The germline gives CDR1 DFQATT, CDR2 SNEGSKA (reference sequence). Trimming removed 6 bases at V and 0 bases at J, with 18 bases between.

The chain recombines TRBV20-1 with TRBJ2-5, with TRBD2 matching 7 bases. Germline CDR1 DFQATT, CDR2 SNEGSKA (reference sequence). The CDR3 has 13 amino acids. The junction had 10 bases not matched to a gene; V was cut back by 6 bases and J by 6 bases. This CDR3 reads CSAQTESGKTQYF. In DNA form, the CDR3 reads TGCAGTGCGCAAACAGAAAGCGGGAAGACCCAGTACTTC.

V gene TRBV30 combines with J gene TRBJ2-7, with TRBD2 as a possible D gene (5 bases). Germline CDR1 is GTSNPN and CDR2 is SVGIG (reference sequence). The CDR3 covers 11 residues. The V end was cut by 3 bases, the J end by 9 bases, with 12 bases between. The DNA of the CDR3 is TGTGCCTGGAGCCCAAGCGGCCCGCAGTACTTC. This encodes CAWSPSGPQYF.

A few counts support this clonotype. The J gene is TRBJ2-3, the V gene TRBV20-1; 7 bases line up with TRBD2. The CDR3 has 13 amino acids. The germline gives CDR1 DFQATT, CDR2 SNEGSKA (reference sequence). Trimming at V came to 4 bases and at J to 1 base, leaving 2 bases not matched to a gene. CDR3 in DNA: TGCAGTGCTAAGGGAGGGGGCACAGATACGCAGTATTTT. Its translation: CSAKGGGTDTQYF.